A selection of T cell receptor beta chains follows, all from one sample in a study of memory CD4+ T cells and cytomegalovirus serostatus. Assay used: immunoSEQ multiplex PCR; TCRdb lists only in-frame clones, some missing. Of 61,000 or so clones in the sample, around 82% were seen once. Specimen: memory CD4+ T cells from blood. These receptors all come from an adult in good health and CMV-seronegative. Some clones in this sample may be carry-over from other donors' samples. The CDR3 runs from the conserved cysteine through the conserved F or W. D genes are given only for firm matches. Clone size is not always given. Where it is, it says once, few, many or a class for expanded clones.

>NA|TRBJ2-7|15|NA|TRBV7-2
TGTGCCAGCAGCGTATCAGGGGAAATTTCCTACGAGCAGTACTTC
CASSVSGEISYEQYF
>NA|TRBJ1-5|15|TRBD1|TRBV2
TGTGCCAGCAACCGGGACAGCGGGGGCAATCAGCCCCAGCATTTT
CASNRDSGGNQPQHF
>NA|TRBJ1-2|17|NA|TRBV7-8
TGTGCCAGCAGCTTAAGAAACACAGGACTCTCTAACTATGGCTACACCTTC
CASSLRNTGLSNYGYTF
>NA|TRBJ1-4|14|TRBD1|TRBV7-9
TGTGCCAGCAGCTCACAGGGGGTCAATGAAAAACTGTTTTTT
CASSSQGVNEKLFF
>NA|TRBJ2-7|13|NA|TRBV2
TGTGCCAGCAGGGGGGCTATTGACTACGAGCAGTACTTC
CASRGAIDYEQYF
>NA|TRBJ2-1|14|NA|TRBV7-8
TGTGCCAGCAGCTCCGCCAGGCTCTACAATGAGCAGTTCTTC
CASSSARLYNEQFF
>NA|TRBJ2-7|13|NA|TRBV6-5
TGTGCCAGCAGTTACTCGCGGGGCTACGAGCAGTACTTC
CASSYSRGYEQYF
>NA|TRBJ1-4|15|TRBD1|TRBV19
TGTGCCAGTACTAAACCGGGACAGGGCCGGGAAAAACTGTTTTTT
CASTKPGQGREKLFF
>many|TRBJ1-5|18|NA|TRBV6-1
TGTGCCAGCAGTGACTTGAGGTGGGAAAGTAGCGGCAATCAGCCCCAGCATTTT
CASSDLRWESSGNQPQHF
>few|TRBJ2-1|15|TRBD2|TRBV7-3
TGTGCCAGCAGCTTTGGTGTGGGACTAGCGTCTGAGCAGTTCTTC
CASSFGVGLASEQFF
>NA|TRBJ1-4|17|NA|TRBV5-1
TGCGCCAGCAGCTTGGATGCAGGGGTATCGTTTAAAGAAAAACTGTTTTTT
CASSLDAGVSFKEKLFF
>few|TRBJ2-1|11|NA|TRBV5-1
TGCGCCAGCAGCTTGTCTTTAGTCTGGGTCTTC
CASSLSLVWVF
>NA|TRBJ1-1|14|NA|TRBV28
TGTGCCAGCATTAGAGGGGGGGCCGCCACTGAAGCTTTCTTT
CASIRGGAATEAFF
>NA|TRBJ2-6|15|NA|TRBV2
TGTGCCAGCAGTGCCGGATCATCTGGGGCCAACGTCCTGACTTTC
CASSAGSSGANVLTF
>NA|TRBJ2-5|15|TRBD1|TRBV6-5
TGTGCCAGCAGTTCCATGACAGGGTATTGGGAGACCCAGTACTTC
CASSSMTGYWETQYF
>medium-sized|TRBJ1-5|12|NA|TRBV7-2
TGTGCCAGCAGCTACAACAATCAGCCCCAGCATTTT
CASSYNNQPQHF
>NA|TRBJ2-6|15|NA|TRBV28
TGTGCCAGCAGTTTAGGGGGCTCTGGGGCCAACGTCCTGACTTTC
CASSLGGSGANVLTF
>NA|TRBJ2-1|15|TRBD2|TRBV5-1
TGCGCCAGCAGCTCCGGACTAGCGGCCCACAATGAGCAGTTCTTC
CASSSGLAAHNEQFF
>NA|TRBJ2-5|15|NA|TRBV14
TGTGCCAGCAGCCGGCGGGGGCGCCGTGAAGAGACCCAGTACTTC
CASSRRGRREETQYF
>NA|TRBJ1-2|15|NA|TRBV4-1
TGCGCCAGCAGCCAGACCCCTTTGTCCAACTATGGCTACACCTTC
CASSQTPLSNYGYTF
>once|TRBJ2-2|14|TRBD1|TRBV29-1
TGCAGCGCAGGGACAGGGGGCGGCACCGGGGAGCTGTTTTTT
CSAGTGGGTGELFF
>NA|TRBJ1-1|14|NA|TRBV2
TGTGCCAGCAGTGGCGGACGTCAGGGAACTGAAGCTTTCTTT
CASSGGRQGTEAFF
>NA|TRBJ1-2|14|NA|TRBV2
TGTGCCAGCAGAGCGGGGCAGGGGAACTATGGCTACACCTTC
CASRAGQGNYGYTF
>few|TRBJ2-5|19|TRBD2|TRBV6-1
TGTGCCAGCAGTGAGCTACTAGCGGGGGGCGGAACATATAGTGGGACCCAGTACTTC
CASSELLAGGGTYSGTQYF
>NA|TRBJ1-2|13|TRBD1|TRBV2
TGTGCCAGCAGTGAACAGGGGGACTATGGCTACACCTTC
CASSEQGDYGYTF
>NA|TRBJ1-2|13|NA|TRBV30
TGTGCCTGGAGTGTACGGGACGGCTATGGCTACACCTTC
CAWSVRDGYGYTF
>NA|TRBJ2-3|15|TRBD2|TRBV5-1
TGCGCCAGCAGCCCTCAGCGGGGGAGCACAGATACGCAGTATTTT
CASSPQRGSTDTQYF
>NA|TRBJ2-3|17|TRBD2|TRBV10-1
TGCGCCAGCAGTGAGCCTCTAGCGGGGATTCGCACAGATACGCAGTATTTT
CASSEPLAGIRTDTQYF
>NA|TRBJ1-1|15|TRBD1|TRBV7-9
TGTGCCAGCAGCTTTTTGACAGGGGGGAACACTGAAGCTTTCTTT
CASSFLTGGNTEAFF
>NA|TRBJ2-7|15|TRBD1|TRBV5-1
TGCGCCAGCAGCCTTGGGACAGGGGACCTCAACGAGCAGTACTTC
CASSLGTGDLNEQYF
>NA|TRBJ2-7|15|NA|TRBV10-1
TGCGCCAGCATTGGGACGATCCGAAAAACCTACGAGCAGTACTTC
CASIGTIRKTYEQYF
>NA|TRBJ1-1|13|NA|TRBV14
TGTGCCAGCAGCGCCACAATGAACACTGAAGCTTTCTTT
CASSATMNTEAFF
>once|TRBJ1-4|15|NA|TRBV19
TGTGCCAGTAGGGGGGCGGGGAAGACTAATGAAAAACTGTTTTTT
CASRGAGKTNEKLFF
>NA|TRBJ2-7|15|TRBD1|TRBV30
TGTGCCTGGAGTATTCGACAGGGGGGCTCCTACGAGCAGTACTTC
CAWSIRQGGSYEQYF
>NA|TRBJ2-1|15|NA|TRBV18
TGTGCCAGCTCACCGGGGGCAGGGCGCAACAATGAGCAGTTCTTC
CASSPGAGRNNEQFF
>once|TRBJ2-5|15|TRBD1|TRBV6-6
TGTGCCAGCAGTTACTCAGGGGGCTGGGACCGGGCCCAGTACTTC
CASSYSGGWDRAQYF
>NA|TRBJ2-1|12|TRBD1|TRBV11-3
TGTGCCAGCAGCCCGACAGGGGATGAGCAGTTCTTC
CASSPTGDEQFF
>NA|TRBJ2-5|17|NA|TRBV2
TGTGCCAGCAGTGAAGTCCTCCTTGGGGACCAACCGGAGACCCAGTACTTC
CASSEVLLGDQPETQYF
>NA|TRBJ1-1|14|TRBD1|TRBV7-2
TGTGCCAGCAGCCGACAGGGAAGGGACACTGAAGCTTTCTTT
CASSRQGRDTEAFF
>NA|TRBJ2-1|12|NA|TRBV29-1
TGCAGCGTTGCTTCGGGAGAAGCTGAGCAGTTCTTC
CSVASGEAEQFF
>NA|TRBJ2-3|15|NA|TRBV5-1
TGCGCCAGCAGCTCCTCCCCGGGCAGAGGAGATACGCAGTATTTT
CASSSSPGRGDTQYF
>NA|TRBJ2-2|16|TRBD2|TRBV4-1
TGCGCCAGCAGCCCTCGGGCGGGGGCGAACACCGGGGAGCTGTTTTTT
CASSPRAGANTGELFF
>NA|TRBJ1-1|15|NA|TRBV6-6
TGTGCCAGCAGATCCACCCAGACCGGAAGTCTTGAAGCTTTCTTT
CASRSTQTGSLEAFF
>NA|TRBJ1-2|13|NA|TRBV7-2
TGTGCCAGCAGCACAAGACAGGAATATGGCTACACCTTC
CASSTRQEYGYTF
>once|TRBJ2-1|15|NA|TRBV6-4
TGTGCCAGCAGTGAGGAATTGGGCAGTTACAATGAGCAGTTCTTC
CASSEELGSYNEQFF
>NA|TRBJ2-4|16|NA|TRBV25-1
TGTGCCAGCAGTGAATTCACGGGGGCGGGCAAAAACATTCAGTACTTC
CASSEFTGAGKNIQYF
>NA|TRBJ2-3|15|TRBD2|TRBV10-2
TGCGCCAGCAAAAAATTGGACGGGGGAGGGGATACGCAGTATTTT
CASKKLDGGGDTQYF
>NA|TRBJ2-3|14|TRBD2|TRBV30
TGTGCCTGGAGCCGTACTAGCGGGGAGGATACGCAGTATTTT
CAWSRTSGEDTQYF
>NA|TRBJ2-1|16|TRBD2|TRBV7-2
TGTGCCAGCAGCCTGACTAGCGGGGCAACCTACAATGAGCAGTTCTTC
CASSLTSGATYNEQFF
>NA|TRBJ1-5|15|NA|TRBV7-8
TGTGCCAGCAGCTTAGGAGCTTTGGGGGATCAGCCCCAGCATTTT
CASSLGALGDQPQHF
>NA|TRBJ1-2|16|TRBD1|TRBV4-3
TGCGCCAGCAGCCAACTGGGACAGGGGGCTACGAAGGGCTACACCTTC
CASSQLGQGATKGYTF
>NA|TRBJ1-6|15|TRBD1|TRBV5-8
TGTGCCAGCAGCTGGGACAGCTTGGGTAATTCACCCCTCCACTTT
CASSWDSLGNSPLHF
>NA|TRBJ1-1|13|NA|TRBV5-1
TGCGCCAGCAGCTCGGGACAGAACACTGAAGCTTTCTTT
CASSSGQNTEAFF
>NA|TRBJ1-5|15|NA|TRBV21-1
TGTGCCAGCAGCAAAGTCGGGGAGTTCAATCAGCCCCAGCATTTT
CASSKVGEFNQPQHF
>NA|TRBJ2-1|13|TRBD1|TRBV9
TGTGCCAGCAGCGCAGGCGGGACAGGGGGCCAGTTCTTC
CASSAGGTGGQFF
>NA|TRBJ2-5|15|TRBD1|TRBV28
TGTGCCAGCAATCCGGGGGGGACAGGGGCCAAGACCCAGTACTTC
CASNPGGTGAKTQYF
>NA|TRBJ2-1|14|NA|TRBV30
TGTGCCTGGAAGGAGGGGGGGCCGCACAATGAGCAGTTCTTC
CAWKEGGPHNEQFF
>NA|TRBJ2-1|15|TRBD1|TRBV13
TGTGCCAGCAGCTTATCAGGACAGGGGACCGGTGAGCAGTTCTTC
CASSLSGQGTGEQFF
>NA|TRBJ1-1|13|NA|TRBV9
TGTGCCAGCAGCGTAGAATCCAACACTGAAGCTTTCTTT
CASSVESNTEAFF
>many|TRBJ1-2|17|NA|TRBV30
TGTGCCTGGAGCCCCGGTAGAGGACTTGGCAGGGTGCGGGGCTACACCTTC
CAWSPGRGLGRVRGYTF